This T cell receptor (beta chain) is drawn from a study of blood T cell repertoires in COVID-19. Overall study: PBMCs, B-cell-depleted T cells, or T cells provided the cDNA or gDNA that made up the material.

The repertoire was sequenced with immunoSEQ multiplex PCR; TCRdb's copy has only in-frame clones and lacks some. The sample lists about 220,000 clones; roughly 76% were seen once. Germline V CDR1 and CDR2: SQVTM, ANQGSEA. V lost 2 bases and J lost 3, with 17 bases in between. The CDR3 length is 15 residues. V usage is TRBV29-1 and J usage is TRBJ2-7, with a tentative D call TRBD1 (5 bases). Sequencing was carried out using peripheral blood. This clonotype was sampled from a human donor in a cohort sampled during active COVID-19. CDR3 residues: CSVEWMSGMGYEQYF. In DNA, the CDR3 is TGCAGCGTTGAATGGATGTCAGGGATGGGCTACGAGCAGTACTTC.